One sample yielded the 28 T cell receptor beta chains listed below, sequenced in a study of T cells in Graves' hyperthyroidism and ophthalmopathy. Amplification of TCR beta CDR3 regions used RNA as the template. First-round RT-PCR of the TCR CDR3 relied on the HTBI primer set. TCRdb processed the multiplex PCR reads anew with MiXCR; each CDR3 protein has one entry. The sample records roughly 350,000 distinct CDR3 sequences, roughly an eighth being singletons. Sequencing was performed on blood. These receptors came from a woman between 35 and 50 years old with Graves' ophthalmopathy.

This clonotype was recorded many times. The chain recombines TRBV5-4 with TRBJ1-2; 9 nucleotides match TRBD1. J gave up 5 bases and V 3 bases, and 8 bases lay outside the gene matches. Germline CDR1 SGHNT, CDR2 YYREEE (reference sequence). The CDR3 is 15 residues long. CDR3 bases: TGTGCCAGCAGCTCCCGGACAGGGGAGGCTTATGGCTACACCTTC. This encodes CASSSRTGEAYGYTF.

This sequence joins TRBV5-1 and TRBJ1-2, with D unresolved. CDR3 size: 14 residues. Germline CDR1 SGHRS, CDR2 YFSETQ. V lost 0 bases, J lost 6 bases, and 12 bases lay in between. The CDR3 loop reads CASSLGSGRDGYTF. The DNA of the CDR3 is TGCGCCAGCAGCTTGGGGTCCGGTCGAGATGGCTACACCTTC.

This clonotype was seen a single time. A read error may be the cause here, since a much bigger clone is one base away. No conserved phenylalanine or tryptophan is present at the end of the CDR3, so a read error is the likely explanation. V usage is TRBV2 and J usage is TRBJ1-4; TRBD1 aligns across 10 bases. V shed 5 bases, J shed 5 bases, and the junction held 8 bases outside the gene matches. The CDR3 is made up of 16 amino acids. CDR1 and CDR2 (germline): SNHLY, FYNNEI. Here the CDR3 reads CASSRGTGAGNEKLFS. The CDR3 coding sequence is TGTGCCAGCAGTCGGGGGACAGGGGCTGGCAATGAAAAACTGTTTTCT.

This clonotype was found many times. The J gene is TRBJ2-7, the V gene TRBV12-3 or TRBV12-4, with D tentatively TRBD1 or TRBD2 (5 bases each). This CDR3 is built from 14 residues. Trimming removed 3 bases from V and 2 bases from J, with 11 bases in between. The CDR3 DNA is TGTGCCAGCAGTTTTCCCGGGACCCCCTACGAGCAGTACTTC. It translates to CASSFPGTPYEQYF.

About this clonotype itself: A read error may account for a junction end that differs from germline. The genes are TRBV20-1 and TRBJ2-5, with D tentatively TRBD2 (6 bases). The CDR3 runs 12 residues. The germline CDR1 and CDR2 sequences are DFQATT and SNEGSKA (reference sequence). CDR3 protein: CSAREAGGTRYF. The CDR3 DNA is TGCAGTGCTAGAGAGGCTGGCGGGACCCGGTACTTC.

Worth noting for this clonotype: A much larger clonotype is one base distant, so this may be a read error. The chain links TRBV19 to TRBJ2-1; 11 bases map to TRBD2. In germline, CDR1 is LNHDA, CDR2 SQIVND (reference sequence). The CDR3 loop spans 14 amino acids. The CDR3 is CASSTSGGWNGQFF. CDR3 in DNA: TGTGCCAGTAGTACTAGCGGGGGGTGGAATGGGCAGTTCTTC.

This clonotype was observed a few times. The V gene is TRBV20-1, the J gene TRBJ1-2; 7 bases line up with TRBD1. Germline V gene data show CDR1 as DFQATT and CDR2 as SNEGSKA (reference sequence). There are 12 residues in the CDR3. The V and J ends lost 4 bases and 8 bases, in that order; junction bases with no gene match: 7. As DNA, the CDR3 is TGCAGTGCTATTGACAGGGTAGGCGGCTACACCTTC. This sequence encodes CSAIDRVGGYTF.

This clonotype was seen a few times. CDR3 residues: CASSLEYTGELFF. In nucleotides, the CDR3 is TGTGCCAGCAGCTTGGAATACACCGGGGAGCTGTTTTTT. The chain is built from TRBV5-6 and TRBJ2-2, with D unresolved. CDR3 length equals 13 residues. Germline loops: CDR1 SGHDT, CDR2 YYEEEE. The V end lost 0 bases, the J end lost 3 bases, and 3 bases lay between the germline ends.

This clonotype was seen repeatedly, ten times or more. The genes are TRBV20-1 and TRBJ2-5; 10 bases map to TRBD2. Germline-derived CDR1 and CDR2 are DFQATT and SNEGSKA (reference sequence). The ends lost 6 bases at V and 4 bases at J; junction bases unmatched: 2. This CDR3 is built from 12 residues. CDR3: CSARTSGETQYF. The DNA of the CDR3 is TGCAGTGCCCGGACTAGCGGAGAGACCCAGTACTTC.

The table lists this clonotype with many counts. The chain couples TRBV7-4 to TRBJ2-5, with D possibly called TRBD1 or TRBD2 (5 bases each). V lost 3 bases to trimming and J lost 6 bases, with 11 bases between them. The CDR3 is 13 amino acids. The germline gives CDR1 SGHVT, CDR2 SQSDAQ. The CDR3 here is CASSFSGPQTQYF. In DNA, the CDR3 is TGTGCCAGCAGCTTCTCGGGGCCCCAGACCCAGTACTTC.

This rearrangement joins TRBV4-1 to TRBJ1-4; TRBD1 matches 7 bases. Germline CDR1 is MGHRA and CDR2 is YSYEKL. The CDR3 is made up of 14 amino acids. V shed 1 base and J 8 bases; nucleotides not matched to a gene: 4. In DNA, the CDR3 is TGCGCCAGCAGCCAAGCAGACAGGGCGGAAAAACTGTTTTTT. Translation gives CASSQADRAEKLFF.

This clonotype was observed many times. V is TRBV28 and J is TRBJ2-3; 9 nucleotides match TRBD2. The V and J ends lost 4 bases and 0 bases, in that order; junction bases with no gene match: 5. There are 16 residues in the CDR3. CDR1 is MDHEN and CDR2 is SYDVKM in the germline V gene. In DNA, the CDR3 is TGTGCCAGCAGTTCGCGACTAGCGGTTAGCACAGATACGCAGTATTTT. It yields the protein CASSSRLAVSTDTQYF.

This clonotype was seen at least ten times. The chain joins TRBV12-3 or TRBV12-4 to TRBJ2-1; 13 bases align to TRBD2. The CDR3 covers 15 residues. Losses at the gene ends were 5 bases for V and 8 bases for J; bases not matched to a gene: 6. The CDR3 DNA sequence: TGTGCCAGCAGTCCTGGACTAGCGGGAGTTCATGAGCAGTTCTTC. This encodes CASSPGLAGVHEQFF.

The chain joins TRBV5-4 to TRBJ2-7; D call uncertain. Germline V lookup: CDR1 SGHNT, CDR2 YYREEE (reference sequence). The CDR3 sequence is 11 residues long. Trimming removed 2 bases from V and 6 bases from J, with 6 bases in between. CDR3 DNA: TGTGCCAGCAGCTTCCGTAGCGAGCAGTACTTC. This gives the protein CASSFRSEQYF.

This clonotype appeared many times. The V call is TRBV28, the J call TRBJ2-7; perhaps TRBD1 as D (6 bases). The germline V gene encodes CDR1 MDHEN and CDR2 SYDVKM. V was pared by 6 bases and J by 3 bases, with 21 bases between. The CDR3 is 16 residues long. CDR3 in DNA: TGTGCCAGCAGCACTAGTGGTGCCGGGACACACTACGAGCAGTACTTC. This gives the protein CASSTSGAGTHYEQYF.

CDR3 sequence (DNA): TGTGCCAGTAGTATCGTACAGGGTGGAGAGCAGTACTTC. This translates into CASSIVQGGEQYF. The chain uses TRBV19 and TRBJ2-7, with D possibly being TRBD1 (6 bases). Germline V lookup: CDR1 LNHDA, CDR2 SQIVND (reference sequence). The V end lost 3 bases, the J end lost 7 bases, and 13 bases lay between the germline ends. CDR3 length: 13 amino acids.

This clonotype was detected only a few times. A much larger clone lies a single base off, so this may be a read error. V gene TRBV7-9 combines with J gene TRBJ2-1, with TRBD2 identical over 9 bases. Germline V gene data show CDR1 as SEHNR and CDR2 as FQNEAQ (reference sequence). The CDR3 is made up of 15 amino acids. The CDR3 DNA reads TGTGCCAGCAGCTTAGTAGCGGGGGCACACAATGAGCAGCTCTTC. It specifies CASSLVAGAHNEQLF.

This chain uses TRBV9 with TRBJ2-5, with D unresolved. The CDR3 is made up of 18 amino acids. V was shortened by 0 bases and J by 0 bases, with 18 bases between the two germline ends. Germline V gene lookup returns CDR1 SGDLS and CDR2 YYNGEE. The CDR3 region has the DNA TGTGCCAGCAGCGTAGGTGTCGGGCAGCAACATGACCAAGAGACCCAGTACTTC. As protein: CASSVGVGQQHDQETQYF. Together with reference TRBV9 and TRBJ2-5, the CDR3 gives the full variable domain: DSGVTQTPKHLITATGQRVTLRCSPRSGDLSVYWYQQSLDQGLQFLIQYYNGEERAKGNILERFSAQQFPDLHSELNLSSLELGDSALYFCASSVGVGQQHDQETQYFGPGTRLLVL.

This clonotype was counted many times. The CDR3 protein is CASSLQGGWNTGELFF. The CDR3 DNA reads as TGTGCCAGCAGCCTCCAAGGCGGATGGAACACCGGGGAGCTGTTTTTT. V is TRBV11-3 and J is TRBJ2-2; no firm D call. Per germline, CDR1 SGHNT and CDR2 YENEEA. Trimming cost V 5 bases and J 1 base, with 14 bases left between them. CDR3 length: 16 amino acids. Variable domain in full (rest from reference TRBV11-3 and TRBJ2-2): EAGVVQSPRYKIIEKKQPVAFWCNPISGHNTLYWYLQNLGQGPELLIRYENEEAVDDSQLPKDRFSAERLKGVDSTLKIQPAELGDSAVYLCASSLQGGWNTGELFFGEGSRLTVL.

This clonotype was detected many times. The chain recombines TRBV27 with TRBJ2-1; TRBD1 matches 9 bases. V dropped 3 bases and J dropped 2; count of bases not matched to a gene: 2. Germline CDR1 and CDR2: MNHEY and SMNVEV (reference sequence). This CDR3 region has 15 residues. The CDR3 DNA is TGTGCCAGCAGTTTCGGGACAGGGACCTACAATGAGCAGTTCTTC. Residues: CASSFGTGTYNEQFF.

The sample holds many counts of this clonotype. The CDR3: CSALLTAYDEQYF. For the CDR3, the DNA is TGCAGCGCCCTACTGACAGCGTACGACGAGCAGTACTTC. The chain employs TRBV29-1 and TRBJ2-7; weak D call: TRBD1 (5 bases). The CDR3 loop spans 13 amino acids. Germline-derived CDR1 and CDR2 are SQVTM and ANQGSEA. V was shortened by 7 bases and J by 5 bases, with 18 bases between the two germline ends.

This clonotype was found many times. The DNA for the CDR3 is TGTGCCAGCACAATAGGGGCAGACTATGGCTACACCTTC. Its protein is CASTIGADYGYTF. The rearrangement uses TRBV5-6 and TRBJ1-2; D is perhaps TRBD1 (5 bases). The CDR3 sequence is 13 residues long. Trimming took off 6 bases at V and 3 bases at J, with 12 bases between the two ends. CDR1 and CDR2 from the germline V gene are SGHDT and YYEEEE.

With respect to this clonotype: A much larger clone differs by one base, so this may be a read error. CDR3 sequence reads: CASSLVSTSGDPTDTQYF. CDR3 DNA sequence: TGTGCCAGCAGTTTAGTCAGTACTAGCGGAGACCCCACAGATACGCAGTATTTT. The gene calls are TRBV28 and TRBJ2-3; 8 nucleotides align to TRBD2. CDR1 is MDHEN, CDR2 SYDVKM, per germline. The CDR3 runs to 18 residues. V was clipped by 2 bases and J by 2 bases; unmatched bases: 12.

This clonotype was seen at least ten times. In DNA, the CDR3 is TGTGCCAGCAGAACCCAGACAGGGGAAAACTATGGCTACACCTTC. Translating gives CASRTQTGENYGYTF. This chain connects TRBV7-2 to TRBJ1-2, with 8 bases aligning to TRBD1. The CDR3 contains 15 residues. In germline, CDR1 is SGHTA, CDR2 FQGNSA. V trimming: 6 bases; J trimming: 2 bases; junction bases outside the gene matches: 8.

Details on this clonotype: A read error may account for a junction end that differs from germline. The J gene is TRBJ2-5, the V gene TRBV5-1, with D perhaps being TRBD1 or TRBD2 (5 bases each). This CDR3 has 14 amino acids. Germline CDR1 is SGHRS and CDR2 is YFSETQ. CDR3 sequence reads: CASSVERGAETQYF. CDR3 in DNA: TGTGCCAGCAGCGTAGAGAGGGGCGCGGAGACCCAGTACTTC. The full variable domain, completed using reference TRBV5-1 and TRBJ2-5, is KAGVTQTPRYLIKTRGQQVTLSCSPISGHRSVSWYQQTPGQGLQFLFEYFSETQRNKGNFPGRFSGRQFSNSRSEMNVSTLELGDSALYLCASSVERGAETQYFGPGTRLLVL.

The V call is TRBV15, the J call TRBJ2-2; no reliable D call. CDR3 length equals 14 residues. Germline-derived CDR1 and CDR2 are LNHNV and YYDKDF (reference sequence). V was trimmed by 1 base and J by 5 bases, leaving 8 bases between them. CDR3 coding DNA: TGTGCCACCAGCAGAGGTCCTAGGACCGGGGAGCTGTTTTTT. Translated, it gives CATSRGPRTGELFF.

The chain has TRBV6-1 and TRBJ2-1; 7 bases align to TRBD2. Germline CDR1 MNHNS, CDR2 SASEGT. The CDR3 extends over 13 amino acids. Unmatched junction bases numbered 8, after V lost 6 bases and J lost 9 bases. CDR3 bases: TGTGCCAGCAGGTGGCGGGGGAATGCTGAGCAGTTCTTC. It is translated as CASRWRGNAEQFF.

This clonotype was recorded at least ten times. The chain has TRBV2 and TRBJ1-5; maybe TRBD1 (5 bases). This CDR3 has 14 amino acids. Germline loops: CDR1 SNHLY, CDR2 FYNNEI. Trimming removed 6 bases from V and 5 bases from J, with 14 bases in between. CDR3 sequence: CASRPDSLYQPQHF. CDR3 sequence (DNA): TGTGCCAGCAGACCCGACAGTCTCTATCAGCCCCAGCATTTT. The whole variable domain, remainder taken from reference TRBV2 and TRBJ1-5, is EPEVTQTPSHQVTQMGQEVILRCVPISNHLYFYWYRQILGQKVEFLVSFYNNEISEKSEIFDDQFSVERPDGSNFTLKIRSTKLEDSAMYFCASRPDSLYQPQHFGDGTRLSIL.